The rows below give T cell receptor beta chains drawn from one sample of a study of a mutant IDH1 vaccine in newly diagnosed glioma. These TCRs are of unknown antigen specificity. The repertoire was sequenced with immunoSEQ multiplex PCR; TCRdb's copy has only in-frame clones and lacks some. The sample lists some 29,000 clones; roughly 82% were seen once. The material sequenced was PBMCs, taken from a glioma patient whose treatment included an IDH1 peptide vaccine. The receptors derive from a man in his forties or fifties with glioma. Both conserved end residues are part of each CDR3. A D gene is named only where the DNA matches it firmly. Expanded clones get a size class; other rows say once, few or many, or leave the size out.

CDR3aa: CASSYGGTEAFF
CDR3nt: TGTGCCAGCAGTTACGGAGGCACTGAAGCTTTCTTT
j_gene: TRBJ1-1
d_gene: NA
v_gene: TRBV6-5
abundance: NA

CDR3aa: CAIGRPDTEAFF
CDR3nt: TGTGCCATCGGTCGTCCCGACACTGAAGCTTTCTTT
j_gene: TRBJ1-1
d_gene: NA
v_gene: TRBV10-3
abundance: NA

CDR3aa: CSVGQGLNTEAFF
CDR3nt: TGCAGCGTTGGCCAGGGTCTGAACACTGAAGCTTTCTTT
j_gene: TRBJ1-1
d_gene: NA
v_gene: TRBV29-1
abundance: medium-sized

CDR3aa: CASSPSIVPLEKLFF
CDR3nt: TGTGCCAGCAGTCCTTCAATTGTCCCCCTTGAAAAACTGTTTTTT
j_gene: TRBJ1-4
d_gene: NA
v_gene: TRBV27
abundance: NA

CDR3aa: CASSTGQGAVREKLFF
CDR3nt: TGTGCCAGCAGCACGGGACAGGGGGCTGTTAGGGAAAAACTGTTTTTT
j_gene: TRBJ1-4
d_gene: TRBD1
v_gene: TRBV9
abundance: NA

CDR3aa: CASTTGGASYEQYF
CDR3nt: TGTGCCAGTACGACAGGGGGCGCCTCCTACGAGCAGTACTTC
j_gene: TRBJ2-7
d_gene: TRBD1
v_gene: TRBV28
abundance: NA

CDR3aa: CASSSTGGPSYGYTF
CDR3nt: TGTGCCAGCAGCTCGACAGGGGGACCCTCCTATGGCTACACCTTC
j_gene: TRBJ1-2
d_gene: TRBD1
v_gene: TRBV5-8
abundance: NA

CDR3aa: CASSQTGYGAGELFF
CDR3nt: TGTGCCAGCAGCCAAACCGGATACGGGGCCGGGGAGCTGTTTTTT
j_gene: TRBJ2-2
d_gene: NA
v_gene: TRBV7-8
abundance: NA

CDR3aa: CAWGGGSYEQYF
CDR3nt: TGTGCCTGGGGTGGGGGCTCCTACGAGCAGTACTTC
j_gene: TRBJ2-7
d_gene: NA
v_gene: TRBV30
abundance: NA

CDR3aa: CASSQIQGAGYTF
CDR3nt: TGCGCCAGCAGCCAAATTCAGGGGGCTGGCTACACCTTC
j_gene: TRBJ1-2
d_gene: TRBD1
v_gene: TRBV4-1
abundance: few

CDR3aa: CASSQRGGPNTQYF
CDR3nt: TGCGCCAGCAGCCAAAGGGGAGGGCCGAATACGCAGTATTTT
j_gene: TRBJ2-3
d_gene: TRBD2
v_gene: TRBV4-1
abundance: few

CDR3aa: CASSPQEGDGTEAFF
CDR3nt: TGTGCCAGCAGCCCCCAGGAGGGGGATGGCACTGAAGCTTTCTTT
j_gene: TRBJ1-1
d_gene: NA
v_gene: TRBV6-5
abundance: NA

CDR3aa: CASSATSGSYNEQFF
CDR3nt: TGTGCCAGCAGCGCGACTAGCGGGTCCTACAATGAGCAGTTCTTC
j_gene: TRBJ2-1
d_gene: TRBD2
v_gene: TRBV7-2
abundance: NA

CDR3aa: CASSPRGSGVVNTEAFF
CDR3nt: TGTGCCAGCAGCCCCAGAGGAAGTGGGGTTGTGAACACTGAAGCTTTCTTT
j_gene: TRBJ1-1
d_gene: NA
v_gene: TRBV7-9
abundance: NA

CDR3aa: CASSQDGRYTDTQYF
CDR3nt: TGTGCCAGCAGCCAAGACGGGCGGTACACAGATACGCAGTATTTT
j_gene: TRBJ2-3
d_gene: NA
v_gene: TRBV14
abundance: once

CDR3aa: CASSLGGTGRKQYF
CDR3nt: TGTGCCAGCAGCTTGGGCGGGACAGGGCGAAAGCAGTACTTC
j_gene: TRBJ2-7
d_gene: TRBD1
v_gene: TRBV5-6
abundance: NA

CDR3aa: CASGYRDRQQYF
CDR3nt: TGTGCCAGCGGTTACAGGGACCGACAGCAGTACTTC
j_gene: TRBJ2-7
d_gene: NA
v_gene: TRBV11-2
abundance: NA

CDR3aa: CASSYGSGGMNTEAFF
CDR3nt: TGTGCCAGCAGTTACGGTTCAGGGGGGATGAACACTGAAGCTTTCTTT
j_gene: TRBJ1-1
d_gene: TRBD1
v_gene: TRBV6-5
abundance: NA

CDR3aa: CASSQEPGRAYNEQFF
CDR3nt: TGCGCCAGCAGCCAAGAGCCAGGGAGAGCCTACAATGAGCAGTTCTTC
j_gene: TRBJ2-1
d_gene: NA
v_gene: TRBV4-1
abundance: NA

CDR3aa: CASSQTAGGSYEQYF
CDR3nt: TGCGCCAGCAGCCAGACAGCGGGAGGATCATACGAGCAGTACTTC
j_gene: TRBJ2-7
d_gene: TRBD2
v_gene: TRBV4-1
abundance: NA

CDR3aa: CAISAGRGGLDTQYF
CDR3nt: TGTGCCATCAGTGCTGGGCGGGGGGGCCTAGATACGCAGTATTTT
j_gene: TRBJ2-3
d_gene: TRBD2
v_gene: TRBV10-3
abundance: NA

CDR3aa: CASSHTGISDQPQHF
CDR3nt: TGCGCCAGCAGCCACACAGGTATTAGCGATCAGCCCCAGCATTTT
j_gene: TRBJ1-5
d_gene: NA
v_gene: TRBV4-1
abundance: NA

CDR3aa: CASSREREAPYEQYF
CDR3nt: TGTGCCAGCAGCCGGGAGCGGGAGGCACCCTACGAGCAGTACTTC
j_gene: TRBJ2-7
d_gene: TRBD2
v_gene: TRBV4-2
abundance: NA

CDR3aa: CASSPGQFYEQYF
CDR3nt: TGTGCCAGTAGTCCGGGACAGTTCTACGAGCAGTACTTC
j_gene: TRBJ2-7
d_gene: TRBD1
v_gene: TRBV19
abundance: NA

CDR3aa: CASSLMLGSFQPQHF
CDR3nt: TGTGCCAGCAGCTTGATGTTGGGATCGTTTCAGCCCCAGCATTTT
j_gene: TRBJ1-5
d_gene: NA
v_gene: TRBV5-5
abundance: NA

CDR3aa: CASSWGTSGSYNEQFF
CDR3nt: TGCGCCAGCAGCTGGGGGACTAGCGGTTCCTACAATGAGCAGTTCTTC
j_gene: TRBJ2-1
d_gene: TRBD2
v_gene: TRBV5-1
abundance: NA

CDR3aa: CASCKASSGSYEQYF
CDR3nt: TGTGCCAGCTGTAAGGCAAGTTCAGGGTCCTACGAGCAGTACTTC
j_gene: TRBJ2-7
d_gene: NA
v_gene: TRBV6-1
abundance: NA

CDR3aa: CAISESGQVRANTEAFF
CDR3nt: TGTGCCATCAGTGAGTCTGGACAGGTGAGGGCGAACACTGAAGCTTTCTTT
j_gene: TRBJ1-1
d_gene: TRBD1
v_gene: TRBV10-3
abundance: NA

CDR3aa: CATSIPAGTEAFF
CDR3nt: TGTGCCACCAGCATTCCAGCGGGGACTGAAGCTTTCTTT
j_gene: TRBJ1-1
d_gene: NA
v_gene: TRBV15
abundance: NA

CDR3aa: CARGTSKHAGELFF
CDR3nt: TGTGCCAGAGGGACTAGCAAACACGCCGGGGAGCTGTTTTTT
j_gene: TRBJ2-2
d_gene: TRBD2
v_gene: TRBV2
abundance: NA

CDR3aa: CASSQDQLSLGQDYGYTF
CDR3nt: TGTGCCAGCAGCCAAGACCAACTTTCATTAGGACAGGACTATGGCTACACCTTC
j_gene: TRBJ1-2
d_gene: TRBD1
v_gene: TRBV14
abundance: few

CDR3aa: CASSLLLRSQEKLFF
CDR3nt: TGTGCCAGCAGCTTGTTGTTACGGTCCCAGGAAAAACTGTTTTTT
j_gene: TRBJ1-4
d_gene: NA
v_gene: TRBV5-8
abundance: NA

CDR3aa: CASSLSQGSTEAFF
CDR3nt: TGTGCCAGCAGTTTAAGCCAGGGGAGCACTGAAGCTTTCTTT
j_gene: TRBJ1-1
d_gene: NA
v_gene: TRBV28
abundance: NA

CDR3aa: CASSVYAGTGSYEQYF
CDR3nt: TGTGCCAGTAGTGTCTATGCCGGGACAGGGTCCTACGAGCAGTACTTC
j_gene: TRBJ2-7
d_gene: TRBD1
v_gene: TRBV19
abundance: NA

CDR3aa: CASSLEAQRKLFF
CDR3nt: TGTGCCAGCAGCTTAGAGGCGCAGCGAAAACTGTTTTTT
j_gene: TRBJ1-4
d_gene: NA
v_gene: TRBV11-3
abundance: few

CDR3aa: CASSRDSSYEQYF
CDR3nt: TGTGCCAGTTCCCGGGACAGCTCCTACGAGCAGTACTTC
j_gene: TRBJ2-7
d_gene: TRBD1
v_gene: TRBV19
abundance: once

CDR3aa: CASSQFNYGYTF
CDR3nt: TGTGCCAGCAGCCAATTCAACTATGGCTACACCTTC
j_gene: TRBJ1-2
d_gene: NA
v_gene: TRBV14
abundance: NA

CDR3aa: CASSSSGSRLYEQYF
CDR3nt: TGTGCCAGCAGCTCTAGCGGGAGCCGCCTTTACGAGCAGTACTTC
j_gene: TRBJ2-7
d_gene: TRBD2
v_gene: TRBV11-2
abundance: NA

CDR3aa: CASSLTQGVGGELFF
CDR3nt: TGTGCCAGCAGCTTAACACAGGGTGTAGGCGGGGAGCTGTTTTTT
j_gene: TRBJ2-2
d_gene: NA
v_gene: TRBV7-6
abundance: NA

CDR3aa: CASNGLVSETQYF
CDR3nt: TGTGCCAGCAATGGACTAGTATCAGAGACCCAGTACTTC
j_gene: TRBJ2-5
d_gene: TRBD2
v_gene: TRBV6-1
abundance: once

CDR3aa: CAISGDSSGSSYEQYF
CDR3nt: TGTGCCATCAGCGGAGACTCTAGCGGGAGCTCCTACGAGCAGTACTTC
j_gene: TRBJ2-7
d_gene: TRBD2
v_gene: TRBV10-3
abundance: NA

CDR3aa: CASSQDRGGQPQHF
CDR3nt: TGTGCCAGCAGCCAAGACAGGGGTGGACAGCCCCAGCATTTT
j_gene: TRBJ1-5
d_gene: TRBD1
v_gene: TRBV5-6
abundance: NA

CDR3aa: CASYLAGTELLF
CDR3nt: TGTGCTAGCTACTTAGCCGGGACTGAACTCCTTTTT
j_gene: TRBJ2-3
d_gene: NA
v_gene: TRBV7-7
abundance: medium-sized

CDR3aa: CASRQESYEQYF
CDR3nt: TGCGCCAGCCGACAGGAGTCCTACGAGCAGTACTTC
j_gene: TRBJ2-7
d_gene: NA
v_gene: TRBV5-1
abundance: NA

CDR3aa: CASRFILGQGRGYTF
CDR3nt: TGTGCCAGCAGATTCATCTTGGGACAGGGACGGGGCTACACCTTC
j_gene: TRBJ1-2
d_gene: TRBD1
v_gene: TRBV2
abundance: few

CDR3aa: CASSRISQPQHF
CDR3nt: TGTGCCAGCAGCCGTATAAGTCAGCCCCAGCATTTT
j_gene: TRBJ1-5
d_gene: NA
v_gene: TRBV7-8
abundance: NA

CDR3aa: CSVEVLGGLNTQYF
CDR3nt: TGCAGCGTTGAAGTGTTAGGGGGCTTGAATACGCAGTATTTT
j_gene: TRBJ2-3
d_gene: TRBD1
v_gene: TRBV29-1
abundance: NA

CDR3aa: CASSLRDYNEQFF
CDR3nt: TGTGCCAGCAGCCTCCGGGACTACAATGAGCAGTTCTTC
j_gene: TRBJ2-1
d_gene: NA
v_gene: TRBV14
abundance: once

CDR3aa: CASSLVRREDTQYF
CDR3nt: TGTGCCAGCAGTTTAGTGCGGAGGGAAGATACGCAGTATTTT
j_gene: TRBJ2-3
d_gene: NA
v_gene: TRBV27
abundance: NA

CDR3aa: CASSGVGYGYTF
CDR3nt: TGTGCCAGCAGCGGGGTGGGCTATGGCTACACCTTC
j_gene: TRBJ1-2
d_gene: NA
v_gene: TRBV6-1
abundance: NA

CDR3aa: CASSVTGGETQYF
CDR3nt: TGTGCCAGCAGTGTGACAGGGGGAGAGACCCAGTACTTC
j_gene: TRBJ2-5
d_gene: TRBD1
v_gene: TRBV2
abundance: NA

CDR3aa: CASSFNGHRDGYTF
CDR3nt: TGTGCCAGCAGCTTTAACGGCCATAGGGATGGCTACACCTTC
j_gene: TRBJ1-2
d_gene: NA
v_gene: TRBV7-2
abundance: NA

CDR3aa: CASWRDPDWAGYTF
CDR3nt: TGTGCCAGCTGGAGAGATCCGGACTGGGCTGGCTACACCTTC
j_gene: TRBJ1-2
d_gene: NA
v_gene: TRBV6-5
abundance: NA

CDR3aa: CASSPRSSYNEQFF
CDR3nt: TGTGCCAGCAGCCCCAGGAGCTCCTACAATGAGCAGTTCTTC
j_gene: TRBJ2-1
d_gene: NA
v_gene: TRBV7-2
abundance: NA